The present T cell receptor (beta chain) was sequenced within a study of blood T cell repertoires in COVID-19. Whole-study context: The United States, Italy and Spain supplied acute and convalescent COVID-19 samples.

Assay: immunoSEQ multiplex PCR; the TCRdb copy retains only in-frame clones and omits some. The sample has more than 110,000 clones, 76% seen once. This CDR3 spans 14 amino acids. V was shortened by 0 bases and J by 1 base, with 7 bases between the two germline ends. Germline loops: CDR1 SGHRS, CDR2 YFSETQ. The chain couples TRBV5-1 to TRBJ1-1; D not certain. The TCR originated in an elderly woman with active or convalescent COVID-19. Material: peripheral blood. CDR3 in amino acids: CASSLGHPNTEAFF. CDR3 coding DNA: TGCGCCAGCAGCTTGGGACATCCGAACACTGAAGCTTTCTTT.